This is a list of T cell receptor beta chains from one sample in a study of human T cells and chemical hapten exposure. TCRdb re-derived calls from the RACE reads in MiXCR, one entry per CDR3 protein. The sample lists about 84,000 distinct CDR3 sequences; 10% to 12% were seen once. The sample in question was whole blood, obtained in connection with sensitization to the hapten diphenylcyclopropenone (DPC). All receptors derive from a woman aged 50 to 60 with alopecia areata. Some clones in this sample may be carry-over from other donors' samples. The CDR3 runs from the conserved cysteine through the conserved F or W. A D gene is named only where the DNA matches it firmly. Clone size is not always given. Where it is, it says once, few, many or a class for expanded clones.

cdr3_aa cdr3_nt v_call clone_size j_call d_call
CASSSRTMNTGELFF TGTGCCAGCAGCTCAAGGACTATGAACACCGGGGAGCTGTTTTTT TRBV11-2 many TRBJ2-2 -
CASSPSRTWTDTQYF TGTGCCAGCAGCCCTTCGCGGACCTGGACAGATACGCAGTATTTT TRBV6-8 many TRBJ2-3 -
CASSLGNRAFF TGTGCCAGCAGTTTAGGGAACAGAGCTTTCTTT TRBV12-3/TRBV12-4 - TRBJ1-1 -
CSARGEGAEQYF TGCAGCGCCCGGGGTGAGGGAGCCGAGCAGTACTTC TRBV29-1 - TRBJ2-7 -
CASSPRSVSQPQHF TGTGCCAGCAGCCCAAGGTCCGTAAGTCAGCCCCAGCATTTT TRBV21-1 many TRBJ1-5 -
CAYISGQGWTEAFF TGTGCCTACATCTCTGGACAGGGTTGGACTGAAGCTTTCTTT TRBV30 many TRBJ1-1 TRBD1
CASRTSGGNNEQFF TGCGCCAGCAGGACTAGCGGGGGGAACAATGAGCAGTTCTTC TRBV5-1 many TRBJ2-1 TRBD2
CASSSSTSGGAYYEQYF TGTGCCAGCAGCTCGTCCACCTCAGGGGGCGCCTACTACGAGCAGTACTTC TRBV5-5 many TRBJ2-7 TRBD1
CSARVQAGTNEQYF TGCAGTGCTAGAGTGCAAGCGGGAACCAACGAGCAGTACTTC TRBV20-1 many TRBJ2-7 TRBD2
CASSFGSGRSPHNEQFF TGTGCCAGCAGCTTCGGTAGCGGGAGAAGTCCCCACAATGAGCAGTTCTTC TRBV11-1 many TRBJ2-1 TRBD2
CASSPDSEQFF TGTGCCAGCTCACCGGACTCTGAGCAGTTCTTC TRBV18 few TRBJ2-1 -
CASNRQASFNEKLFF TGTGCCAGCAACAGACAGGCGTCTTTCAATGAAAAACTGTTTTTT TRBV2 - TRBJ1-4 -
CSASRELGGELFF TGCAGTGCTAGTCGGGAGCTGGGCGGGGAGCTGTTTTTT TRBV20-1 - TRBJ2-2 -
CASSQAARRGGEQYF TGCGCCAGCAGCCAAGCGGCCAGGAGGGGGGGAGAGCAGTACTTC TRBV4-3 many TRBJ2-7 -
CASSVGAGEGQETQYF TGTGCCAGCAGCGTAGGGGCCGGGGAAGGCCAAGAGACCCAGTACTTC TRBV9 many TRBJ2-5 -
CASSDRFGAAAEQYF TGTGCCAGCAGCGACAGGTTCGGGGCGGCGGCCGAGCAGTACTTC TRBV7-6 - TRBJ2-7 -
CASRSGLAGPSYNEQFF TGTGCCAGCAGGTCGGGACTAGCGGGACCATCCTACAATGAGCAGTTCTTC TRBV6-2/TRBV6-3 once TRBJ2-1 TRBD2
CASSSGQGGSDIQYF TGTGCCAGCAGCTCGGGGCAGGGTGGATCGGACATTCAGTACTTC TRBV11-2 few TRBJ2-4 -
CASSSGTSGYNEQFF TGTGCCAGCAGTTCCGGGACTAGCGGATACAATGAGCAGTTCTTC TRBV12-3/TRBV12-4 few TRBJ2-1 TRBD2
CASKGLLGDEKLFF TGTGCCTCTAAAGGGCTTTTGGGGGACGAAAAACTGTTTTTT TRBV6-5 few TRBJ1-4 -
CASSVQREGTGELFF TGTGCCAGCAGTGTTCAGCGGGAGGGAACCGGGGAGCTGTTTTTT TRBV2 few TRBJ2-2 TRBD2
CASTWENMLNTEAFF TGTGCCAGCACTTGGGAGAACATGCTGAACACTGAAGCTTTCTTT TRBV2 many TRBJ1-1 -
CSARDWDPNNEQFF TGCAGTGCTAGAGATTGGGACCCCAACAATGAGCAGTTCTTC TRBV20-1 few TRBJ2-1 -
CSVDGDRVDEQYF TGCAGCGTTGATGGGGACAGGGTTGACGAGCAGTACTTC TRBV29-1 few TRBJ2-7 TRBD1
CASSPRFLEQYF TGTGCCAGCAGCCCCCGTTTCCTCGAGCAGTACTTC TRBV11-2 many TRBJ2-7 -
CSAKTSGTLGNEQFF TGCAGTGCGAAGACTAGCGGGACCCTAGGGAATGAGCAGTTCTTC TRBV20-1 - TRBJ2-1 TRBD2
CASSQGAFSTDTQYF TGTGCCAGCAGCCAAGGTGCGTTTAGCACAGATACGCAGTATTTT TRBV14 - TRBJ2-3 -
CSVDSQNTGELFF TGCAGCGTTGATTCTCAGAACACCGGGGAGCTGTTTTTT TRBV29-1 many TRBJ2-2 -
CASSQDQGADTQYF TGCGCCAGCAGCCAAGATCAAGGGGCAGATACGCAGTATTTT TRBV4-3 few TRBJ2-3 -
CASSYDRVNTEAFF TGTGCCAGCAGTTACGACAGGGTGAACACTGAAGCTTTCTTT TRBV6-5 few TRBJ1-1 TRBD1
CASSYLGTSRTYEQYF TGTGCCAGCAGTTATCTAGGGACTAGCAGAACCTACGAGCAGTACTTC TRBV28 - TRBJ2-7 TRBD2
CASSLLSGPGNTIYF TGTGCCAGCAGCTTGTTAAGTGGGCCTGGAAACACCATATATTTT TRBV5-6 - TRBJ1-3 -
CASSTGGGGTDTQYF TGTGCCAGCAGTACCGGTGGAGGGGGCACAGATACGCAGTATTTT TRBV7-9 - TRBJ2-3 -
CASSPQGYNQPQHF TGTGCCAGCTCACCACAAGGGTACAATCAGCCCCAGCATTTT TRBV18 many TRBJ1-5 -
CSVEESGLGYTF TGCAGCGTTGAAGAGTCAGGGCTCGGCTACACCTTC TRBV29-1 few TRBJ1-2 -
CASSPKGAGEGQPQHF TGTGCCAGCTCACCCAAGGGGGCCGGAGAGGGTCAGCCCCAGCATTTT TRBV18 many TRBJ1-5 TRBD1
CSGYRAPDTQYF TGCAGCGGCTACAGGGCCCCAGATACGCAGTATTTT TRBV29-1 - TRBJ2-3 -
CASSLATTDTQYF TGTGCCAGCAGCTTAGCGACCACAGATACGCAGTATTTT TRBV7-9 - TRBJ2-3 -
CASSSLGLAGGRSEQYF TGTGCCAGCAGTTCCCTTGGACTAGCGGGAGGGCGGTCCGAGCAGTACTTC TRBV28 few TRBJ2-7 TRBD2
CSARDGTVLQETQYF TGCAGTGCTAGAGATGGGACAGTCCTGCAAGAGACCCAGTACTTC TRBV20-1 many TRBJ2-5 TRBD1
CASSFRQGDTEAFF TGTGCCAGCAGCTTTCGGCAGGGGGACACTGAAGCTTTCTTT TRBV11-1 many TRBJ1-1 TRBD1
CASSRGSSGSTDTQYF TGTGCCAGCAGCCGGGGATCGAGCGGAAGCACAGATACGCAGTATTTT TRBV14 few TRBJ2-3 -
CASSYTTGLGTDTQYF TGTGCCAGCAGTTACACTACGGGACTCGGGACAGATACGCAGTATTTT TRBV6-5 many TRBJ2-3 -
CASSQGFESVSGANVLTF TGCGCCAGCAGCCAAGGCTTCGAGTCTGTTTCTGGGGCCAACGTCCTGACTTTC TRBV4-3 - TRBJ2-6 -
CATSDWGLGGFNEQFF TGTGCCACCAGTGATTGGGGACTAGGAGGCTTCAATGAGCAGTTCTTC TRBV24-1 few TRBJ2-1 TRBD2
CASSIGTGRSEAFF TGTGCCAGCAGTATCGGGACAGGGAGGTCGGAAGCTTTCTTT TRBV12-3/TRBV12-4 - TRBJ1-1 TRBD1
CASSLLLGATGELFF TGTGCCAGCAGCTTGTTACTAGGGGCCACCGGGGAGCTGTTTTTT TRBV5-6 many TRBJ2-2 -
CASSFGSYTGELFF TGTGCCAGCAGCTTTGGGAGCTACACCGGGGAGCTGTTTTTT TRBV5-4 many TRBJ2-2 -
CAWSSGTRSNYGYTF TGTGCCTGGAGTTCCGGGACAAGGAGTAACTATGGCTACACCTTC TRBV30 - TRBJ1-2 -
CASSGGGQNEKLFF TGTGCCAGCAGCGGCGGAGGACAGAATGAAAAACTGTTTTTT TRBV9 few TRBJ1-4 -
CASRSGTPEAFF TGCGCCAGCAGGTCAGGGACCCCTGAAGCTTTCTTT TRBV10-1 - TRBJ1-1 -
CAISESPGAYGYTF TGTGCCATCAGTGAGTCGCCAGGGGCCTATGGCTACACCTTC TRBV10-3 many TRBJ1-2 -
CSASLAGSSTDTQYF TGCAGTGCTAGCCTGGCTGGCTCTAGCACAGATACGCAGTATTTT TRBV20-1 many TRBJ2-3 -
CSVELGNDIQYF TGCAGCGTTGAATTGGGGAATGACATTCAGTACTTC TRBV29-1 few TRBJ2-4 -